This record covers a single T cell receptor (beta chain). Its antigen is as yet unknown. With V trimmed by 6 bases and J by 7 bases, 6 bases remained unmatched. The CDR3 totals 15 residues. In germline, CDR1 is SGHVT, CDR2 SQSDAQ. These data are taken from a study of T cell repertoires in cytomegalovirus infection. Study-wide points: There were HLA-C-restricted CMV-specific TCR beta clonotypes dominating the ex vivo response. Summed frequency of public TCR beta families distinguished CMV carriers with the relevant HLA.

One entry per CDR3 protein, called by TCRdb with MiXCR from the reads. This table holds 30,000 to 40,000 distinct CDR3 sequences, less than 60% found once. The rearrangement joins TRBV7-4 to TRBJ2-1; 13 nucleotides line up with TRBD2. This material consisted of CD8+ T cells from cultured PBMCs, taken from culture after CMV antigen stimulation. This clonotype originated in a human donor in good health (CMV status not recorded). Some clones in this sample may be carry-over from other donors' samples. CDR3 DNA: TGTGCCAGCAGTTGGCCGGGACTAGCGGGGAATGAGCAGTTCTTC. Encoded protein: CASSWPGLAGNEQFF.